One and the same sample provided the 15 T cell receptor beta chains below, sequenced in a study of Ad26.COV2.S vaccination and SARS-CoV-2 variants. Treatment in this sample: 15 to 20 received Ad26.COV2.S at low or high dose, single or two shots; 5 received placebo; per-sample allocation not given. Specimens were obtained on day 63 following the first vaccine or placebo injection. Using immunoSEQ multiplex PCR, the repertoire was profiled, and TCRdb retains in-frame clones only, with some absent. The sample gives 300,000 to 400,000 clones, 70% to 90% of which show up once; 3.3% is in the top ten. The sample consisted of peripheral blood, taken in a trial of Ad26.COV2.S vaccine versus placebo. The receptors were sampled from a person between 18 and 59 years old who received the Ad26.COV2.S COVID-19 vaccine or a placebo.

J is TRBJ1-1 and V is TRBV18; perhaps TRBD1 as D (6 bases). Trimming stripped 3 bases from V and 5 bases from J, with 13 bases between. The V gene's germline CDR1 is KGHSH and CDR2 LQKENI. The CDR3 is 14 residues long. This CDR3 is CASSPDRSGTEAFF. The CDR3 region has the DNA TGTGCCAGCTCACCCGACAGGTCGGGGACTGAAGCTTTCTTT.

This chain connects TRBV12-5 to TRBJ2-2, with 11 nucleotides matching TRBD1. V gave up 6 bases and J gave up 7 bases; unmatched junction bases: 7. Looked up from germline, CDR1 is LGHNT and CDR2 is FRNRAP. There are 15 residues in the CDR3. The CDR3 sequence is CASGEGQGGHGELFF. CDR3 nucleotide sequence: TGTGCTAGTGGGGAGGGACAGGGGGGCCACGGGGAGCTGTTTTTT.

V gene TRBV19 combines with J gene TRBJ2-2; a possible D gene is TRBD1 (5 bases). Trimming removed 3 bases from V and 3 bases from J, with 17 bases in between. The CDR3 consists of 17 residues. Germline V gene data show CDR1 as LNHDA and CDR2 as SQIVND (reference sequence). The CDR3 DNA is TGTGCCAGTAGTATCTTAGGGGAACATTGGGACACCGGGGAGCTGTTTTTT. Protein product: CASSILGEHWDTGELFF.

In nucleotides, the CDR3 is TGTGCCTGGAGTAAAAGGACACTATTTAGATCACCCCTCCACTTT. Translation: CAWSKRTLFRSPLHF. V gene TRBV30 combines with J gene TRBJ1-6; tentative D call: TRBD1 (5 bases). Germline loops: CDR1 GTSNPN, CDR2 SVGIG (reference sequence). There are 15 residues in the CDR3. Between the trimmed V and J ends, which lost 2 bases and 10 bases, there was a span of 18 bases.

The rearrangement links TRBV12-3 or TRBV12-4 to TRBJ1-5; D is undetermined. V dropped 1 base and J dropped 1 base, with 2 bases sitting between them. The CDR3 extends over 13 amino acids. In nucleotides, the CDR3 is TGTGCCAGCAGTTTAGTGAGCAATCAGCCCCAGCATTTT. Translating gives CASSLVSNQPQHF.

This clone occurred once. CDR3 residues: CASSSTGMADIQYF. The CDR3 region has the DNA TGCGCCAGCAGTTCGACTGGAATGGCGGACATTCAGTACTTC. The rearrangement joins TRBV10-1 to TRBJ2-4; no firm D call. Per the germline V gene, CDR1 is WNHNN and CDR2 is SYGVQD (reference sequence). The CDR3 consists of 14 residues. V was clipped by 5 bases and J by 8 bases, with 16 bases between them.

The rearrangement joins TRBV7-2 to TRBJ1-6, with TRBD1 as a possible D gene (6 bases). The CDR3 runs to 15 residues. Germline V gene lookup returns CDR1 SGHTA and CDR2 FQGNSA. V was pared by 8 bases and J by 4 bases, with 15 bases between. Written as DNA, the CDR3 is TGTGCCAGCGCTGGGGCAGGGGCTTATAATTCACCCCTCCACTTT. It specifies CASAGAGAYNSPLHF. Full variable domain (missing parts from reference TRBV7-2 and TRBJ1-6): GAGVSQSPSNKVTEKGKDVELRCDPISGHTALYWYRQSLGQGLEFLIYFQGNSAPDKSGLPSDRFSAERTGGSVSTLTIQRTQQEDSAVYLCASAGAGAYNSPLHFGNGTRLTVT.

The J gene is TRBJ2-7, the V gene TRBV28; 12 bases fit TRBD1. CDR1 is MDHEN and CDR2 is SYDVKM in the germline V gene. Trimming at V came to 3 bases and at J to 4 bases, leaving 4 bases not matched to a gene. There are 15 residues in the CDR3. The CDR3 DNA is TGTGCCAGCAGTTTTTGGGACAGGGGGCTTTACGAGCAGTACTTC. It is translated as CASSFWDRGLYEQYF.

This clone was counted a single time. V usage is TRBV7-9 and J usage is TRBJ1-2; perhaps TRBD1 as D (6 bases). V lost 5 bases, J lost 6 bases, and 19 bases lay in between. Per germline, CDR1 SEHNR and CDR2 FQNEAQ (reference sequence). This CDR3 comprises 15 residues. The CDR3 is CASSQFTMDRDGYTF. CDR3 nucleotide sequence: TGTGCCAGCAGCCAATTTACGATGGACAGAGATGGCTACACCTTC.

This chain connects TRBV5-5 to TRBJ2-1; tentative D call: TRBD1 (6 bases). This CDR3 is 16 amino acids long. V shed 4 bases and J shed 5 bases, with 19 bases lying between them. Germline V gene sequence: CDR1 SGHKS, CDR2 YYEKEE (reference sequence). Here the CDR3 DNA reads TGTGCCAGCAGCCTTGAGGGGTTCGACAGGAACAATGAGCAGTTCTTC. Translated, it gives CASSLEGFDRNNEQFF.

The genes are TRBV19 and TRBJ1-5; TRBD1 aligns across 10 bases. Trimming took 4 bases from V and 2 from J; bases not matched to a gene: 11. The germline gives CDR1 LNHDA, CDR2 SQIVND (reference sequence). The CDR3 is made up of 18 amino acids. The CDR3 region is CASSNYPRGTGGNQPQHF. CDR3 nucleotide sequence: TGTGCCAGTAGTAATTACCCGAGGGGGACAGGGGGCAATCAGCCCCAGCATTTT.

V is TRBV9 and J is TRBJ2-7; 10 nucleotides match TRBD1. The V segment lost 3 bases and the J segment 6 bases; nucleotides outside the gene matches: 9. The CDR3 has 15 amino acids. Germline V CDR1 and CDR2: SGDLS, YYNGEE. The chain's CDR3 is CASSADPGTGVEQYF. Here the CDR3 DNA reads TGTGCCAGCAGCGCCGACCCCGGGACAGGGGTCGAGCAGTACTTC. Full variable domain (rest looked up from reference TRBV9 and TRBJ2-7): DSGVTQTPKHLITATGQRVTLRCSPRSGDLSVYWYQQSLDQGLQFLIQYYNGEERAKGNILERFSAQQFPDLHSELNLSSLELGDSALYFCASSADPGTGVEQYFGPGTRLTVT.

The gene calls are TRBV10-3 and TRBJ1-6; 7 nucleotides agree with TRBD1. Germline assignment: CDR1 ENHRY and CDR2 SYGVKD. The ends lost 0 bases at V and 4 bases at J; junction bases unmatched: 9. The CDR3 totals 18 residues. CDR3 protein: CAISESFQGGGYNSPLHF. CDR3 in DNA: TGTGCCATCAGTGAGTCATTTCAGGGGGGCGGTTATAATTCACCCCTCCACTTT.

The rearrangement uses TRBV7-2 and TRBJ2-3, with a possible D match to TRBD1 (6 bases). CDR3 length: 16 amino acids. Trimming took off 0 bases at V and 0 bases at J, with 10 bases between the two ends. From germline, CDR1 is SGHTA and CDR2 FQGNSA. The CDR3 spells CASSLAGTRSTDTQYF. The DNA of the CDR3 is TGTGCCAGCAGCTTAGCTGGGACACGTAGCACAGATACGCAGTATTTT.

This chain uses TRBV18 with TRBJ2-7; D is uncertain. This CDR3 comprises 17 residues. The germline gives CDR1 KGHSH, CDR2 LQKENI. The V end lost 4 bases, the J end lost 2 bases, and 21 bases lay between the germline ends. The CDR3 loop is CASSLHPDVMGPYEQYF. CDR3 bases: TGTGCCAGCTCACTACATCCGGACGTAATGGGCCCCTACGAGCAGTACTTC. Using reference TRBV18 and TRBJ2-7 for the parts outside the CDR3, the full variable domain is NAGVMQNPRHLVRRRGQEARLRCSPMKGHSHVYWYRQLPEEGLKFMVYLQKENIIDESGMPKERFSAEFPKEGPSILRIQQVVRGDSAAYFCASSLHPDVMGPYEQYFGPGTRLTVT.